This T cell receptor beta chain was recorded in a study of cytomegalovirus exposure and HLA in healthy donors. Notes on the study in general: What a later analysis reportedly showed was that an Asian-associated ancestry cluster had fewer N-insertions than the approximately 700-donor mean. Most TCR sequences showed up rarely, but some public TCRs showed up in many donors.

Trimming cost V 1 base and J 0 bases, with 9 bases left between them. The germline CDR1 and CDR2 sequences are SGHVS and FNYEAQ. This CDR3 has 16 amino acids. Vbeta (60) and Jbeta (13) primers were used in the PCR. Profiled with immunoSEQ multiplex PCR; TCRdb holds only in-frame clones, not every one. This sample has 100,000 to 150,000 clones; 70% to 80% occur once, and the top ten carry under 5%. As concerns this clone: Its antigen is currently unknown.

Material for sequencing was PBMCs. The chain uses TRBV7-6 and TRBJ2-2; D perhaps matches TRBD1 (6 bases). This receptor was obtained from a man aged 35 to 55 in good health and CMV-seropositive. The CDR3 sequence: CASSLEGHSNTGELFF. Here the CDR3 DNA reads TGTGCCAGCAGCTTAGAGGGACATTCGAACACCGGGGAGCTGTTTTTT. Full variable domain (missing parts from reference TRBV7-6 and TRBJ2-2): GAGVSQSPRYKVTKRGQDVALRCDPISGHVSLYWYRQALGQGPEFLTYFNYEAQQDKSGLPNDRFSAERPEGSISTLTIQRTEQRDSAMYRCASSLEGHSNTGELFFGEGSRLTVL.